This entry features one T cell receptor (beta chain) sequence. This record belongs to a study of blood T cell repertoires in COVID-19. Profiling relied on immunoSEQ multiplex PCR, and the TCRdb table lists in-frame clones only, not all of them. The sample has more than 30,000 clones, 75% to 85% seen once; the top ten hold around 15%. This clonotype originated in a woman aged 70 to 79 with acute or convalescent COVID-19. Sequenced input: peripheral blood.

The CDR3 here is CASKTDRGLDEQYF. CDR3 sequence (DNA): TGTGCCAGCAAGACGGACAGGGGACTTGACGAGCAGTACTTC. This sequence joins TRBV6-5 and TRBJ2-7, with TRBD1 matching 9 bases. Germline values: CDR1 MNHEY, CDR2 SVGAGI. V trimming: 7 bases; J trimming: 5 bases; junction bases outside the gene matches: 9. The CDR3 is made up of 14 amino acids.